Shown below are 8 T cell receptor beta chains from a single sample sequenced in a study of Tregs in tolerant kidney transplant recipients. Method: immunoSEQ multiplex PCR; TCRdb's copy keeps in-frame clones and lacks some. The sample gives 7,000 to 9,000 clones, 34% of which show up once; about 5.3% is in the top ten. The antigens these receptors bind are not known. Recipient PBMCs carried a CFSE label and met irradiated graft donor PBMCs for six to seven days before FACS sorting. The sequences come from CD8+ T cells from blood cultured with allogeneic cells, collected before the transplant. The receptors were sampled from a human patient who received a combined kidney and bone marrow transplant.

The chain links TRBV7-3 to TRBJ2-5; possible D gene TRBD2, 6 bases. The DNA end favors TRBJ2-7, so the J call may be wrong. Germline CDR1 reads SGHTA; CDR2 reads FQGTGA. The CDR3 is 15 residues long. The CDR3 protein is CASSLTGGTLYEQYF. DNA of the CDR3: TGTGCCAGCAGCTTAACGGGCGGGACCCTCTACGAGCAGTACTTC.

The rearrangement links TRBV5-5 to TRBJ2-5; D ambiguous. V gave up 6 bases and J gave up 1 base, with 16 bases separating them. The CDR3 contains 15 residues. CDR1 and CDR2 from the germline V gene are SGHKS and YYEKEE (reference sequence). The CDR3 is CASNLRSRGQETQYF. In DNA, the CDR3 is TGTGCCAGCAACCTCAGATCGCGCGGCCAAGAGACCCAGTACTTC. Full variable domain (rest looked up from reference TRBV5-5 and TRBJ2-5): DAGVTQSPTHLIKTRGQQVTLRCSPISGHKSVSWYQQVLGQGPQFIFQYYEKEERGRGNFPDRFSARQFPNYSSELNVNALLLGDSALYLCASNLRSRGQETQYFGPGTRLLVL.

This clone showed up just a few times. V and J are TRBV6-5 and TRBJ1-1, with D perhaps TRBD1 (5 bases). The CDR3 is 13 residues long. Germline assignment: CDR1 MNHEY and CDR2 SVGAGI. Trimming pared 4 bases from V and 7 bases from J, leaving 13 bases between. CDR3 DNA: TGTGCCAGCAGTTGGAGTAAGGACAATGAAGCTTTCTTT. The encoded protein is CASSWSKDNEAFF.

The chain combines TRBV27 with TRBJ2-1; 10 bases map to TRBD2. The V segment lost 1 base and the J segment 5 bases; nucleotides outside the gene matches: 2. Germline V CDR1 and CDR2: MNHEY, SMNVEV (reference sequence). The CDR3 length is 15 residues. For the CDR3, the DNA is TGTGCCAGCAGTTTATGGCTAGCGGGAGACAATGAGCAGTTCTTC. Amino acids: CASSLWLAGDNEQFF.

The CDR3 DNA is TGTGCCAGCAGCTTGACCTCCTTGCACAGGGAGAACACCGGGGAGCTGTTTTTT. Translated: CASSLTSLHRENTGELFF. The chain has TRBV11-3 and TRBJ2-2; a weak D match, TRBD1 (6 bases). This CDR3 is built from 18 residues. Trimming took off 3 bases at V and 1 base at J, with 18 bases between the two ends. The germline V gene encodes CDR1 SGHNT and CDR2 YENEEA.

The V call is TRBV28, the J call TRBJ2-1, with D possibly TRBD2 on 6 matching bases. The V end was cut by 1 base, the J end by 0 bases, with 10 bases between. Germline loops: CDR1 MDHEN, CDR2 SYDVKM. The CDR3 consists of 16 residues. The CDR3 region is CASSLFSGSSYNEQFF. CDR3 DNA sequence: TGTGCCAGCAGTTTATTTAGCGGAAGCTCCTACAATGAGCAGTTCTTC.

The CDR3 DNA reads TGTGCCAGCAGCTTAGGACCGGGACTTAGAACCGGGGAGCTGTTTTTT. Its translation is CASSLGPGLRTGELFF. The chain joins TRBV7-6 to TRBJ2-2, with TRBD2 as a possible D gene (6 bases). Germline V gene sequence: CDR1 SGHVS, CDR2 FNYEAQ. V lost 1 base and J lost 5, with 14 bases in between. The CDR3 loop spans 16 amino acids.

By sample share, this clone is medium-sized. V is TRBV4-3 and J is TRBJ1-3; a possible D gene is TRBD1 (5 bases). The V gene lost 0 bases and the J gene lost 4 bases, with 13 bases spanning the gap. Germline V gene data show CDR1 as LGHNA and CDR2 as YSLEER. The CDR3 is 16 residues long. The CDR3 protein is CASSQDPTGYGNTIYF. Written as DNA, the CDR3 is TGCGCCAGCAGCCAAGATCCCACAGGCTACGGAAACACCATATATTTT.